The T cell receptor beta chain under discussion was sequenced for a study of CD8+ T cells in alopecia areata. Turning to the study itself: The authors scored treated patients' severity by affected scalp percentage.

A remark on this clone: The antigen is undetermined.

Study results and limitations: Higher clonality was seen in lesional scalp than in normal scalp, especially in alopecia totalis/universalis.

The CDR3 loop spans 14 amino acids. V shed 7 bases and J 1 base; nucleotides not matched to a gene: 5. Per germline, CDR1 KGHSH and CDR2 LQKENI. cDNA serving as the sequencing template came from extracted, reverse transcribed RNA. Sequenced by immunoSEQ multiplex PCR; TCRdb stores in-frame clones only, minus some. This repertoire shows 150,000 to 250,000 clones, roughly 64% found once; its top ten account for approximately 5.1%. Treatment indicated: oral pan-JAK inhibitor, 5-10 mg twice daily. This TCR was recovered from a human donor with alopecia areata. This material consisted of CD4+ T cells sorted from blood, taken at week 24, from a patient treated with tofacitinib. The genes are TRBV18 and TRBJ1-2; 8 bases fit TRBD1. Here the CDR3 reads CASFGTGLNYGYTF. The CDR3 DNA reads TGTGCCAGCTTCGGGACAGGCCTTAACTATGGCTACACCTTC.